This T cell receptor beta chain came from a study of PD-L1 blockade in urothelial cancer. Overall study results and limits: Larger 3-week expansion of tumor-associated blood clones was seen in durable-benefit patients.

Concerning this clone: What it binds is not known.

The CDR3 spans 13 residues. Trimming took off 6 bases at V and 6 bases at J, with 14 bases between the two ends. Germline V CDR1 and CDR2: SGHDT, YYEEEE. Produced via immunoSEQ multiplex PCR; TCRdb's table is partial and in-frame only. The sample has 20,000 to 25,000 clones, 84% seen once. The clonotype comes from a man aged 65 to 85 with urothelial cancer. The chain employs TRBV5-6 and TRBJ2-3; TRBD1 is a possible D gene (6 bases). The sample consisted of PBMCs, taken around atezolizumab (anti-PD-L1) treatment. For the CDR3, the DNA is TGTGCCAGCACCAAGGGGGTATCGGATACGCAGTATTTT. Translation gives CASTKGVSDTQYF.